Each of the 10 T cell receptor beta chains below was sequenced from the same sample in a study of T cell changes during pregnancy in multiple sclerosis. TCRdb's table, derived via immunoSEQ multiplex PCR, lists solely in-frame clones and lacks some. There are about 58,000 clones in the sample; 93% occur only once, and 3% to 4% lies in the top ten. The sample here was CD8+ T cells from peripheral blood mononuclear cells, taken in the second trimester of pregnancy. The receptor set was obtained from a female donor with multiple sclerosis, enrolled in a pregnancy study.

This sequence joins TRBV14 and TRBJ2-5; TRBD2 matches 11 bases. The CDR3 runs 16 residues. The J segment lost 2 bases and the V segment lost 2 bases, leaving 4 bases of the junction unmatched. Germline assignment: CDR1 SGHDN and CDR2 FVKESK. The CDR3 reads CASSQTSGGYQETQYF. CDR3 nucleotide sequence: TGTGCCAGCAGCCAAACTAGCGGGGGTTATCAAGAGACCCAGTACTTC. The full variable domain, in which reference TRBV14 and TRBJ2-5 provide the parts outside the CDR3, is EAGVTQFPSHSVIEKGQTVTLRCDPISGHDNLYWYRRVMGKEIKFLLHFVKESKQDESGMPNNRFLAERTGGTYSTLKVQPAELEDSGVYFCASSQTSGGYQETQYFGPGTRLLVL.

This clone was counted a single time. This chain uses TRBV5-1 with TRBJ2-7; possibly TRBD1 for D (6 bases). The V gene lost 0 bases and the J gene lost 2 bases, with 9 bases spanning the gap. The CDR3 covers 14 residues. Per the germline V gene, CDR1 is SGHRS and CDR2 is YFSETQ. The CDR3 DNA is TGCGCCAGCAGCTTGGAGGGGGTTCCCTACGAGCAGTACTTC. This translates into CASSLEGVPYEQYF.

This clone was counted once. This sequence joins TRBV9 and TRBJ2-7; D is perhaps TRBD2 (5 bases). The CDR3 runs 15 residues. In germline, CDR1 is SGDLS, CDR2 YYNGEE. The ends were cut back, 4 bases at V and 2 bases at J, with 16 bases in the middle. The CDR3 DNA reads TGTGCCAGCAGCACCTCCCGGACTCCGACCTACGAGCAGTACTTC. This gives the protein CASSTSRTPTYEQYF.

This clone was seen only once. The CDR3 coding sequence is TGTGCCAGCTCACCCCTCCTCGGGGAGCACTACGAGCAGTACTTC. Its translation: CASSPLLGEHYEQYF. This chain joins TRBV18 and TRBJ2-7; D may be TRBD2 (5 bases). Deletions cut 3 bases from V and 3 bases from J, with 15 bases between. The CDR3 has 15 amino acids. Germline assignment: CDR1 KGHSH and CDR2 LQKENI. The full variable domain, with the rest looked up from reference TRBV18 and TRBJ2-7, is NAGVMQNPRHLVRRRGQEARLRCSPMKGHSHVYWYRQLPEEGLKFMVYLQKENIIDESGMPKERFSAEFPKEGPSILRIQQVVRGDSAAYFCASSPLLGEHYEQYFGPGTRLTVT.

V gene TRBV28 combines with J gene TRBJ2-1; D is unclear. This CDR3 is 14 amino acids long. CDR1 and CDR2 from the germline V gene are MDHEN and SYDVKM. V lost 7 bases and J 3 bases, leaving 13 bases between the germline ends. CDR3 in amino acids: CASTPRSNYNEQFF. For the CDR3, the DNA is TGTGCCAGCACCCCGAGGAGTAACTACAATGAGCAGTTCTTC.

The chain is built from TRBV9 and TRBJ2-7, with 12 bases aligning to TRBD2. Trimming removed 5 bases from V and 7 bases from J; junction bases left unmatched: 4. In germline, CDR1 is SGDLS, CDR2 YYNGEE. This CDR3 is 13 amino acids long. The CDR3 spells CASSPSGRGEQYF. The CDR3 DNA sequence: TGTGCCAGCAGTCCTAGCGGGAGGGGAGAGCAGTACTTC.

The V call is TRBV28, the J call TRBJ1-2, with D possibly TRBD1 on 6 matching bases. Trimming removed 5 bases from V and 7 bases from J, with 17 bases in between. From germline, CDR1 is MDHEN and CDR2 SYDVKM. This CDR3 comprises 14 residues. The CDR3 protein is CASSVRTGFRGYTF. The DNA for the CDR3 is TGTGCCAGCAGTGTCCGCACAGGGTTTCGTGGCTACACCTTC.

DNA for the CDR3: TGTGCCATCCACCAGGTTGTGGCCTCTGGGGCCAACGTCCTGACTTTC. Translating it yields CAIHQVVASGANVLTF. The chain joins TRBV2 to TRBJ2-6; D ambiguous. The ends were cut back, 10 bases at V and 0 bases at J, with 16 bases in the middle. The CDR3 is 16 amino acids. CDR1 is SNHLY, CDR2 FYNNEI, per germline.

The rearrangement joins TRBV21-1 to TRBJ1-2; the tabulated D call, TRBD1, remains unverified against the DNA. TRBV21-1 is recorded as a pseudogene. This CDR3 spans 16 amino acids. The DNA of the CDR3 is TGTGCCAGCAGCAAAGCGGTGCGGGAACAGGGGGTGGGCTACACCTTC. Its translation is CASSKAVREQGVGYTF.

This clone was counted a few times. This chain connects TRBV19 to TRBJ2-7, with 7 bases identical to TRBD1. V lost 3 bases to trimming and J lost 3 bases; unmatched junction nucleotides: 5. The CDR3 spans 14 residues. Germline CDR1 is LNHDA and CDR2 is SQIVND (reference sequence). The CDR3 DNA reads TGTGCCAGTAGTATCCCAGGGACAGTCTACGAGCAGTACTTC. Protein product: CASSIPGTVYEQYF.